A single sample gave rise to the 11 T cell receptor beta chains below, sequenced in a study of T cell responses to AZD1222 COVID-19 vaccine. Sequencing used immunoSEQ multiplex PCR; TCRdb keeps in-frame clones, though not all of them. The data hold under 150,000 clones, with about 92% observed a single time. The sample here was peripheral blood, taken on day 0 of AZD1222 vaccination. The receptors were sampled from an adult in good health.

The V gene is TRBV7-2, the J gene TRBJ2-2, with 8 bases matching TRBD2. Germline trimming cut 7 bases from V and 7 bases from J; bases unmatched to any gene: 17. The CDR3 contains 17 residues. CDR1 and CDR2 from the germline V gene are SGHTA and FQGNSA. CDR3 in DNA: TGTGCCAGCATCCTAAGCGGCGGGAGGCCCTGGGACGGGGAGCTGTTTTTT. Translated: CASILSGGRPWDGELFF.

V is TRBV6-1 and J is TRBJ1-2; no clear D gene. This CDR3 is built from 16 residues. Trimming left V 0 bases short and J 8 bases short, with 19 bases between. Germline values: CDR1 MNHNS, CDR2 SASEGT. CDR3 nucleotide sequence: TGTGCCAGCAGTGAAGCCTTGGGATCCGGGAGGAGGGGCTACACCTTC. This encodes CASSEALGSGRRGYTF.

The chain couples TRBV3-1 (or the pseudogene TRBV3-2) to TRBJ2-7, with 8 bases fitting TRBD1. The V gene's germline CDR1 is LGHDT and CDR2 YNNKEL (reference sequence). J was trimmed by 4 bases and V by 6 bases; bases with no gene match: 11. This CDR3 comprises 15 residues. The CDR3 sequence is CASRSGQGEAYEQYF. The CDR3 DNA is TGTGCCAGCAGATCCGGACAGGGTGAGGCGTACGAGCAGTACTTC.

The V gene is TRBV2, the J gene TRBJ2-4; 8 positions match TRBD1. The CDR3 contains 14 residues. Germline V lookup: CDR1 SNHLY, CDR2 FYNNEI. J lost 8 bases, V lost 6 bases, and 9 bases had no gene match. The CDR3 sequence: CASRVDREVDIQYF. The CDR3, as DNA: TGTGCCAGCAGGGTGGACAGGGAAGTGGACATTCAGTACTTC.

This rearrangement joins TRBV5-1 to TRBJ2-5, with 10 positions matching TRBD1. CDR3 length: 15 amino acids. V was clipped by 5 bases and J by 4 bases; unmatched bases: 8. Germline loops: CDR1 SGHRS, CDR2 YFSETQ. The CDR3 bases are TGCGCCAGCAGTACTCCGGGACAGGGGCCAGAGACCCAGTACTTC. Translating gives CASSTPGQGPETQYF.

The chain uses TRBV3-1 (or the pseudogene TRBV3-2) and TRBJ2-1; 10 positions match TRBD2. CDR1 and CDR2 (germline): LGHDT, YNNKEL (reference sequence). This CDR3 contains 17 residues. The V segment lost 1 base and the J segment 9 bases; nucleotides outside the gene matches: 12. The CDR3: CASSQGVGAGGAREQFF. The DNA for the CDR3 is TGTGCCAGCAGCCAAGGGGTGGGAGCGGGAGGGGCCCGTGAGCAGTTCTTC.

This chain links TRBV6-2 or TRBV6-3 with TRBJ1-5, with TRBD1 matching over 10 bases. The CDR3 runs 16 residues. With V trimmed by 0 bases and J by 3 bases, 2 bases remained unmatched. CDR1 is MNHEY, CDR2 SVGEGT, per germline. Here the CDR3 DNA reads TGTGCCAGCAGTTACTCAGGGACAGGGGTCAATCAGCCCCAGCATTTT. This encodes CASSYSGTGVNQPQHF.

The chain uses TRBV19 and TRBJ2-3; 11 nucleotides line up with TRBD1. This CDR3 is 17 amino acids long. After removal of 0 bases from V and 2 bases from J, the junction contained 4 bases not matched to a gene. From germline, CDR1 is LNHDA and CDR2 SQIVND (reference sequence). CDR3 loop: CASSIDGTGGYTDTQYF. The CDR3 DNA reads TGTGCCAGTAGTATAGACGGGACAGGGGGATACACAGATACGCAGTATTTT.

The chain uses TRBV14 and TRBJ1-2, with D possibly TRBD1 on 6 matching bases. Germline V gene lookup returns CDR1 SGHDN and CDR2 FVKESK. V was clipped by 1 base and J by 1 base, with 13 bases between them. The CDR3 is 16 amino acids. CDR3 in DNA: TGTGCCAGCAGCCAAGCGAGGGAGGGGGTTAACTATGGCTACACCTTC. Protein: CASSQAREGVNYGYTF.

This chain joins TRBV19 and TRBJ1-5; D remains ambiguous. Trimming shortened V by 1 base and J by 7 bases, and 8 bases separated the two germline ends. CDR3 size: 13 residues. CDR1 LNHDA and CDR2 SQIVND come from the germline V gene (reference sequence). The DNA for the CDR3 is TGTGCCAGTAGTATAGCCCTAGGGCAGCCCCAGCATTTT. Residues: CASSIALGQPQHF.

The V and J genes are TRBV11-3 and TRBJ1-1; D is ambiguous. Germline-derived CDR1 and CDR2 are SGHNT and YENEEA. With 0 bases removed from V and 1 base from J, the gap between germline ends came to 21 bases. The CDR3 covers 19 residues. The CDR3 DNA sequence: TGTGCCAGCAGCTTAGAGGGAGTGAGGGAATCCCCGGAGAACACTGAAGCTTTCTTT. Translation gives CASSLEGVRESPENTEAFF.